One sample yielded the 12 T cell receptor beta chains listed below, sequenced in a study of cytomegalovirus exposure and HLA in healthy donors. In the PCR, 60 Vbeta and 13 Jbeta primers were used. Generated by immunoSEQ multiplex PCR, the TCRdb table keeps only in-frame clones and is missing some. In the table there are 200,000 to 250,000 clones, roughly 80% of which are singletons. Sequences were obtained from PBMCs. Receptor source: a man in his fifties or sixties in good health and CMV-seronegative.

This rearrangement joins TRBV6-6 to TRBJ2-7; 7 nucleotides line up with TRBD1. Germline V gene lookup returns CDR1 MNHNY and CDR2 SVGAGI (reference sequence). There are 11 residues in the CDR3. The ends lost 6 bases at V and 6 bases at J; junction bases unmatched: 2. The CDR3 spells CASSHRGEQYF. CDR3 DNA: TGTGCCAGCAGCCACAGGGGCGAGCAGTACTTC.

The chain recombines TRBV5-4 with TRBJ1-3, with D unresolved. The V and J ends lost 2 bases and 0 bases respectively, with 12 bases between them. The germline V gene has CDR1 SGHNT and CDR2 YYREEE (reference sequence). This CDR3 region has 16 residues. In DNA form, the CDR3 reads TGTGCCAGCAGCTTAAAAGACAAGGCCTCTGGAAACACCATATATTTT. This codes for CASSLKDKASGNTIYF.

The chain is built from TRBV5-1 and TRBJ2-1; D unclear. The CDR3 extends over 15 amino acids. Deletions cut 0 bases from V and 3 bases from J, with 10 bases between. Germline CDR1 reads SGHRS; CDR2 reads YFSETQ. The CDR3 nucleotides are TGCGCCAGCAGCTTGGGCACTTCTATCTACAATGAGCAGTTCTTC. Translation: CASSLGTSIYNEQFF.

This chain links TRBV6-5 with TRBJ2-7; TRBD1 matches 9 bases. V lost 5 bases, J lost 3 bases, and 8 bases stayed unmatched. Germline V gene sequence: CDR1 MNHEY, CDR2 SVGAGI. The CDR3 totals 15 residues. The CDR3: CASSTSGTGSYEQYF. CDR3 bases: TGTGCCAGCAGTACTTCCGGGACAGGGAGCTACGAGCAGTACTTC.

The rearrangement links TRBV28 to TRBJ1-2; 8 nucleotides align to TRBD1. The CDR3 is 14 residues long. CDR1 and CDR2 (germline): MDHEN, SYDVKM. V was pared by 6 bases and J by 8 bases, with 11 bases of the junction left unmatched. The DNA for the CDR3 is TGTGCCAGCAGACCCGGACAGGGCCTCGGGGGCTACACCTTC. Translating it yields CASRPGQGLGGYTF.

This sequence joins TRBV2 and TRBJ2-5; TRBD2 aligns across 10 bases. V lost 4 bases to trimming and J lost 11 bases; unmatched junction nucleotides: 10. The CDR3 has 14 residues. Germline V gives CDR1 SNHLY, CDR2 FYNNEI. CDR3 residues: CASSALAGVYEQYF. CDR3 bases: TGTGCCAGCAGTGCTCTAGCGGGAGTTTATGAGCAGTACTTC.

The chain links TRBV9 to TRBJ1-1; a weak D match, TRBD1 (5 bases). Germline-derived CDR1 and CDR2 are SGDLS and YYNGEE. V was shortened by 4 bases and J by 1 base, with 11 bases between the two germline ends. The CDR3 is 14 amino acids. The chain's CDR3 is CASSSRGENTEAFF. CDR3 coding DNA: TGTGCCAGCAGCTCCCGGGGGGAGAACACTGAAGCTTTCTTT. Drawing the rest from reference TRBV9 and TRBJ1-1, the complete variable domain is DSGVTQTPKHLITATGQRVTLRCSPRSGDLSVYWYQQSLDQGLQFLIQYYNGEERAKGNILERFSAQQFPDLHSELNLSSLELGDSALYFCASSSRGENTEAFFGQGTRLTVV.

The chain carries TRBV7-9 and TRBJ2-1; 8 bases agree with TRBD1. CDR1 is SEHNR, CDR2 FQNEAQ, per germline (reference sequence). The CDR3 sequence is 18 residues long. The trim removed 1 base at V and 2 bases at J, leaving 10 bases unmatched. The CDR3, as DNA: TGTGCCAGCAGCTTAGGGGGCGGGACCAGGGGGCCCTACAATGAGCAGTTCTTC. It translates to CASSLGGGTRGPYNEQFF.

The table lists this clone with a few counts. The chain employs TRBV5-1 and TRBJ2-4, with 8 bases fitting TRBD2. V shed 2 bases, J shed 1 base, and the junction held 14 bases outside the gene matches. There are 19 residues in the CDR3. Germline CDR1 reads SGHRS; CDR2 reads YFSETQ. Written as DNA, the CDR3 is TGCGCCAGCAGCTTACAACCAACCAGCGGGGGCGCGGCCAAAAACATTCAGTACTTC. Residues: CASSLQPTSGGAAKNIQYF.

V gene TRBV27 combines with J gene TRBJ2-5; 8 bases align to TRBD2. Judging by the DNA end, TRBJ2-7 fits better; the J call may be wrong. CDR1 and CDR2 from the germline V gene are MNHEY and SMNVEV (reference sequence). The CDR3 contains 14 residues. The CDR3: CASSQVAGIYEQYF. CDR3 in DNA: TGTGCCAGCAGTCAGGTAGCGGGGATCTACGAGCAGTACTTC.

The genes are TRBV10-3 and TRBJ1-2, with 8 nucleotides matching TRBD1. V shed 6 bases and J 3 bases; nucleotides not matched to a gene: 9. CDR1 is ENHRY and CDR2 is SYGVKD in the germline V gene. This CDR3 region has 15 residues. CDR3 sequence (DNA): TGTGCCATCAGGAATGCGCCGGACAGGGACTATGGCTACACCTTC. It translates to CAIRNAPDRDYGYTF.

The chain joins TRBV6-5 to TRBJ1-1, with 7 nucleotides matching TRBD1. This CDR3 is 14 amino acids long. Per the germline V gene, CDR1 is MNHEY and CDR2 is SVGAGI. With 5 bases clipped from V and 3 bases from J, the junction kept 6 bases outside the gene matches. The CDR3, as DNA: TGTGCCAGCAGTCATAGACAGGGTTACACTGAAGCTTTCTTT. It codes for CASSHRQGYTEAFF.